Listed below are T cell receptor beta chains from one sample, sequenced in a study of blood T cell repertoires in COVID-19. Clones were read by immunoSEQ multiplex PCR, and TCRdb kept only the in-frame ones, dropping some. The table has approximately 200,000 clones, 65% to 90% seen once. The material sequenced was peripheral blood. These receptors all stem from a woman in her forties or fifties with acute or convalescent COVID-19. CDR3s include the opening cysteine and the closing phenylalanine or tryptophan. D genes are given only for firm matches. Only part of the rows carry a size: once, few, many, or a class if the clone is expanded.

NA	TRBV2	once	TRBJ2-1	TGTGCCAGCAGTGATAGGCCGACACCGCAGTTCTTC	CASSDRPTPQFF
NA	TRBV24-1	NA	TRBJ2-1	TGTGCCACCAGTGATCAATCAGGGAATGAGCAGTTCTTC	CATSDQSGNEQFF
TRBD1	TRBV4-3	NA	TRBJ1-2	TGCGCCAGCAGCCAGGGACGACAGGGGGGTTTCTATGGCTACACCTTC	CASSQGRQGGFYGYTF
TRBD1	TRBV19	NA	TRBJ1-2	TGTGCCAGTAGGACAGGGGAGCCGGGGGGCTACACCTTC	CASRTGEPGGYTF
TRBD2	TRBV15	NA	TRBJ2-3	TGTGCCACCAGCGAAGGACTAGCGGGCGCAGATACGCAGTATTTT	CATSEGLAGADTQYF
NA	TRBV5-1	NA	TRBJ2-5	TGCGCCAGTTGCGAAACGTGTGAGACCCAGTACTTC	CASCETCETQYF
NA	TRBV27	few	TRBJ1-5	TGTGCCAGCAGCCGGGTAAGCAATCAGCCCCAGCATTTT	CASSRVSNQPQHF
NA	TRBV5-1	NA	TRBJ2-6	TGCGCCAGCAGCCCTGACGGGTACTCTGGGGCCAACGTCCTGACTTTC	CASSPDGYSGANVLTF
TRBD1	TRBV3-1/TRBV3-2	NA	TRBJ1-2	TGTGCCAGCAGCCAAGGACCAGACAGGGAGAATGGCTACACCTTC	CASSQGPDRENGYTF
TRBD2	TRBV5-5	NA	TRBJ2-1	TGTGCCAGCAGTAGGACTAGCGGGGAATACAATGAGCAGTTCTTC	CASSRTSGEYNEQFF
NA	TRBV6-5	NA	TRBJ1-3	TGTGCCAGCAGGCAACAGATCAAATCTGGAAACACCATATATTTT	CASRQQIKSGNTIYF
NA	TRBV28	NA	TRBJ2-3	TGTGCCAGCAGTTTGCCCGGGACTTCCACAGATACGCAGTATTTT	CASSLPGTSTDTQYF
TRBD1	TRBV5-1	NA	TRBJ1-1	TGCGCCAGCAGCATAGGGGGCGCTTTTACTGAAGCTTTCTTT	CASSIGGAFTEAFF
NA	TRBV29-1	NA	TRBJ2-5	TGCAGCGTTCCCCTCGCAGGTATCCAAGAGACCCAGTACTTC	CSVPLAGIQETQYF
NA	TRBV25-1	once	TRBJ1-1	TGTGCCAGCAGTGAATTTAGGTTGGGCGGAGGGAACACTGAAGCTTTCTTT	CASSEFRLGGGNTEAFF
TRBD1	TRBV7-2	few	TRBJ2-7	TGTGCCAGCAGCTTTTTTTTCTCCCCGGGACAGTCCTACGAGCAGTACTTC	CASSFFFSPGQSYEQYF
TRBD2	TRBV20-1	NA	TRBJ2-2	TGCAGTGCTAGTAGTAGCGGGGGGGCCGGGGAGCTGTTTTTT	CSASSSGGAGELFF
TRBD1	TRBV2	NA	TRBJ2-1	TGTGCCAGCAGTGGGGTGGACAGGGGGCTGTACAATGAGCAGTTCTTC	CASSGVDRGLYNEQFF
NA	TRBV4-1	few	TRBJ1-3	TGCGCCAGCAGCCAAGATCACAGGGCGAACACCATATATTTT	CASSQDHRANTIYF
NA	TRBV7-3	NA	TRBJ2-3	TGTGCCAGCAGGGGTCCAGCGGTCACAGATACGCAGTATTTT	CASRGPAVTDTQYF
NA	TRBV19	NA	TRBJ2-1	TGTGCCAGTAGTATTCGTCAGTACAACAATGAGCAGTTCTTC	CASSIRQYNNEQFF
TRBD2	TRBV30	NA	TRBJ2-1	TGTGCCTGGAGTCGTGGAAATAGCGGGAGGAATAATGAGCAGTTCTTC	CAWSRGNSGRNNEQFF
NA	TRBV9	NA	TRBJ2-7	TGTGCCAGCAGCGTAGGACTAGGATCGGAAAACGAGCAGTACTTC	CASSVGLGSENEQYF
NA	TRBV7-9	NA	TRBJ1-2	TGTGCCAGCAGCCCGAAGACCCCCAGGGCGGATGGCTACACCTTC	CASSPKTPRADGYTF
TRBD1	TRBV28	NA	TRBJ2-2	TGTGCCAGCAGCACAGGGGGCCTCGGCACCGGGGAGCTGTTTTTT	CASSTGGLGTGELFF
NA	TRBV6-4	medium-sized	TRBJ1-2	TGTGCCAGCAGTGAAGACCCGGGATATGGCTACACCTTC	CASSEDPGYGYTF
TRBD2	TRBV5-3	NA	TRBJ2-1	TGTGCCAGAAGCTTGGGACTAGCGGGAAGTTCTAATGAGCAGTTCTTC	CARSLGLAGSSNEQFF
NA	TRBV12-3/TRBV12-4	NA	TRBJ1-4	TGTGCCAGCAGTCCAAATGAAAAACTGTTTTTT	CASSPNEKLFF